This passage covers 29 T cell receptor beta chains from one sample sequenced in a study of Graves' ophthalmopathy and Graves' hyperthyroidism. RNA transcripts were the source from which TCR beta CDR3 regions were amplified. HTBI primers were employed in first-round RT-PCR, then a second-round multiplex PCR followed. TCRdb re-analysed the multiplex PCR reads in MiXCR, keeping a single row per CDR3 protein. Of 40,000 or so distinct CDR3 sequences listed, 45% to 55% were seen once; the top ten hold approximately 25%. Sequencing was performed on peripheral blood. These receptors all come from an adult woman with stable Graves' hyperthyroidism.

This clonotype was picked up many times. V is TRBV20-1 and J is TRBJ2-7; D is unresolved. Germline CDR1 is DFQATT and CDR2 is SNEGSKA (reference sequence). This CDR3 is built from 16 residues. V gave up 0 bases and J gave up 7 bases, with 22 bases separating them. As DNA, the CDR3 is TGCAGTGCTAGAGAACAAGAGGCCAGGTACGACGGGGAGCAGTACTTC. Translating gives CSAREQEARYDGEQYF.

Concerning this clonotype itself: It is unclear where the CDR3 begins or ends on the DNA, so no DNA is shown, and the CDR3 is as TCRdb lists it. The CDR3 sequence is CDSSIYLCSVEGPRNYGYTF. The chain couples TRBV7-6 to TRBJ1-2. Including both end residues, the CDR3 is 20 amino acids long. Germline V gene sequence: CDR1 SGHVS, CDR2 FNYEAQ.

The genes are TRBV20-1 and TRBJ2-5; 9 positions agree with TRBD2. This CDR3 contains 16 residues. The V gene end was trimmed by 6 bases and the J gene end by 4 bases; junction bases not matched to a gene: 15. Germline assignment: CDR1 DFQATT and CDR2 SNEGSKA (reference sequence). CDR3 protein: CSASSSLAGDRETQYF. The CDR3 nucleotides are TGCAGTGCCAGCAGCTCATTAGCGGGAGATCGAGAGACCCAGTACTTC.

The chain carries TRBV2 and TRBJ1-5; no definite D call. The V gene's germline CDR1 is SNHLY and CDR2 FYNNEI. V was pared by 0 bases and J by 0 bases, with 9 bases between. CDR3 length: 16 amino acids. CDR3 coding DNA: TGTGCCAGCAGTGAAGCGCCGGGCAGTAGCAATCAGCCCCAGCATTTT. It yields the protein CASSEAPGSSNQPQHF.

The chain joins TRBV7-8 to TRBJ1-2; D may be TRBD1 (6 bases). The CDR3 is 13 residues long. Looked up from germline, CDR1 is SGHVS and CDR2 is FQNEAQ. With 7 bases removed from V and 6 bases from J, the gap between germline ends came to 15 bases. The CDR3 sequence: CASKRQATHGYTF. The CDR3 DNA reads TGTGCCAGCAAAAGACAGGCGACGCATGGCTACACCTTC.

This clonotype was seen many times. V usage is TRBV7-8 and J usage is TRBJ1-2; D gene unclear. Per the germline V gene, CDR1 is SGHVS and CDR2 is FQNEAQ. V was shortened by 1 base and J by 2 bases, with 5 bases between the two germline ends. This CDR3 has 13 amino acids. The CDR3 nucleotides are TGTGCCAGCAGCTTAGGGCGGAACTATGGCTACACCTTC. Its protein product is CASSLGRNYGYTF.

CDR3 bases: TGTGCCAGCAGCTCAGGGACTAGCGGGAGTGCACGATTCTACGAGCAGTACTTC. Amino acid sequence: CASSSGTSGSARFYEQYF. The chain is built from TRBV7-6 and TRBJ2-7, with 14 nucleotides matching TRBD2. CDR3 length: 18 residues. Trimming cost V 4 bases and J 3 bases; bases outside gene matches: 11. The germline CDR1 and CDR2 sequences are SGHVS and FNYEAQ. Complete variable domain (other parts from reference TRBV7-6 and TRBJ2-7): GAGVSQSPRYKVTKRGQDVALRCDPISGHVSLYWYRQALGQGPEFLTYFNYEAQQDKSGLPNDRFSAERPEGSISTLTIQRTEQRDSAMYRCASSSGTSGSARFYEQYFGPGTRLTVT.

In its sample, this clonotype was seen many times. The J gene is TRBJ2-7, the V gene TRBV20-1; TRBD2 aligns across 12 bases. The germline V gene encodes CDR1 DFQATT and CDR2 SNEGSKA (reference sequence). After removal of 7 bases from V and 6 bases from J, the junction contained 4 bases not matched to a gene. The CDR3 has 12 amino acids. The CDR3 region is CSVKTSGSEQYF. The CDR3 region has the DNA TGCAGTGTTAAGACTAGCGGGAGCGAGCAGTACTTC.

This chain uses TRBV20-1 with TRBJ1-4, with 10 positions matching TRBD1. The V gene's germline CDR1 is DFQATT and CDR2 SNEGSKA (reference sequence). The ends lost 7 bases at V and 8 bases at J; junction bases unmatched: 7. The CDR3 extends over 13 amino acids. The CDR3 sequence is CSGGQGLYEKLFF. CDR3 nucleotide sequence: TGCAGTGGGGGACAGGGGCTTTACGAAAAACTGTTTTTT.

The chain links TRBV2 to TRBJ2-7; TRBD1 aligns across 7 bases. V gave up 4 bases and J gave up 4 bases; unmatched junction bases: 4. Germline loops: CDR1 SNHLY, CDR2 FYNNEI. The CDR3 consists of 13 residues. The CDR3 DNA reads as TGTGCCAGCAGTGCATACAGGGGTTACGAGCAGTACTTC. This sequence encodes CASSAYRGYEQYF.

This chain uses TRBV7-9 with TRBJ2-7; 10 nucleotides align to TRBD2. The V gene's germline CDR1 is SEHNR and CDR2 FQNEAQ (reference sequence). After removal of 7 bases from V and 6 bases from J, the junction contained 9 bases not matched to a gene. The CDR3 contains 14 residues. CDR3 protein: CASNTAGGPGEQYF. As DNA, the CDR3 is TGTGCCAGCAATACAGCGGGAGGGCCGGGCGAGCAGTACTTC.

This clonotype came up many times. This rearrangement joins TRBV30 to TRBJ2-2; TRBD1 aligns across 9 bases. This CDR3 has 14 residues. Germline values: CDR1 GTSNPN, CDR2 SVGIG (reference sequence). With 8 bases clipped from V and 1 base from J, the junction kept 5 bases outside the gene matches. The CDR3 is CARGGQGNTGELFF. DNA of the CDR3: TGTGCCCGAGGGGGACAGGGGAACACCGGGGAGCTGTTTTTT.

The J gene is TRBJ1-1, the V gene TRBV29-1, with 7 bases matching TRBD1. Germline trimming cut 8 bases from V and 0 bases from J; bases unmatched to any gene: 6. Germline lookup yields CDR1 SQVTM and CDR2 ANQGSEA. The CDR3 has 13 amino acids. CDR3 DNA: TGCAGCAGAGGGGACAGCATGAACACTGAAGCTTTCTTT. Protein: CSRGDSMNTEAFF.

This clonotype was counted at least ten times. The genes are TRBV4-2 and TRBJ2-3; TRBD2 agrees at 7 bases. Per the germline V gene, CDR1 is LGHNA and CDR2 is YNFKEQ. V gave up 1 base and J gave up 5 bases; unmatched junction bases: 18. This CDR3 comprises 19 residues. The CDR3 here is CASSQVGGSGGGSGDTQYF. The CDR3 region has the DNA TGTGCCAGCAGCCAAGTTGGAGGTTCGGGAGGCGGGAGCGGAGATACGCAGTATTTT.

This clonotype was counted many times. The chain links TRBV12-3 or TRBV12-4 to TRBJ2-7; D is possibly TRBD2 (6 bases). CDR3 length: 13 amino acids. V lost 1 base and J 6 bases, leaving 10 bases between the germline ends. CDR3 nucleotide sequence: TGTGCCAGCAGTTTAGGGAGGGGTGCCGAGCAGTACTTC. This translates into CASSLGRGAEQYF.

This clonotype was seen many times. CDR3 loop: CATSDRDRGRDTQYF. CDR3 sequence (DNA): TGTGCCACCAGTGACCGGGACAGGGGAAGGGATACGCAGTATTTT. This chain connects TRBV24-1 to TRBJ2-3; TRBD1 aligns across 10 bases. The CDR3 extends over 15 amino acids. The V gene's germline CDR1 is KGHDR and CDR2 SFDVKD. J was trimmed by 6 bases and V by 4 bases; bases with no gene match: 6.

In this sample, this clonotype turned up many times. V usage is TRBV4-2 and J usage is TRBJ2-7; weak D call: TRBD2 (5 bases). V gave up 1 base and J gave up 3 bases, with 13 bases separating them. CDR3 length: 15 amino acids. Germline CDR1 LGHNA, CDR2 YNFKEQ. The CDR3 coding sequence is TGTGCCAGCAGCCAAGCTCCGGACTCGGACTACGAGCAGTACTTC. It translates to CASSQAPDSDYEQYF.

The sample holds many counts of this clonotype. The J gene is TRBJ1-1, the V gene TRBV18, with a tentative D call TRBD1 (6 bases). Germline V gene data show CDR1 as KGHSH and CDR2 as LQKENI. The germline V and J ends were trimmed by 3 bases and 5 bases, with 16 bases remaining between them. This CDR3 comprises 15 residues. The CDR3 DNA sequence: TGTGCCAGCTCACCGGTCGTAGGGGGTCTTACTGAAGCTTTCTTT. Amino acids: CASSPVVGGLTEAFF.

V gene TRBV24-1 combines with J gene TRBJ1-2; the match to TRBD1 covers 8 bases. The germline CDR1 and CDR2 sequences are KGHDR and SFDVKD. The trim removed 6 bases at V and 5 bases at J, leaving 7 bases unmatched. The CDR3 extends over 14 amino acids. This CDR3 is CATSSGTGSYGYTF. The CDR3 DNA reads TGTGCCACCAGTTCTGGGACAGGCTCGTATGGCTACACCTTC.

The chain couples TRBV10-3 to TRBJ2-7, with 7 bases aligning to TRBD1. Losses at the gene ends were 4 bases for V and 3 bases for J; bases not matched to a gene: 15. The CDR3 is 17 residues long. Germline assignment: CDR1 ENHRY and CDR2 SYGVKD. CDR3 in amino acids: CAISGHNTGTVNYEQYF. DNA of the CDR3: TGTGCCATCAGTGGCCACAACACCGGGACAGTGAACTACGAGCAGTACTTC.

This clonotype appeared many times. CDR3 loop: CASSEQVNTEAFF. Here the CDR3 DNA reads TGTGCCAGCAGTGAACAGGTGAACACTGAAGCTTTCTTT. The V call is TRBV6-1, the J call TRBJ1-1; D uncertain. The ends were cut back, 2 bases at V and 0 bases at J, with 4 bases in the middle. The CDR3 length is 13 residues. The V gene's germline CDR1 is MNHNS and CDR2 SASEGT.

At least ten counts were recorded for this clonotype. The chain employs TRBV7-3 and TRBJ2-5, with 11 bases identical to TRBD1. There are 15 residues in the CDR3. V lost 5 bases to trimming and J lost 5 bases; unmatched junction nucleotides: 7. Germline V CDR1 and CDR2: SGHTA, FQGTGA. The CDR3 loop is CASSPGQGGWETQYF. CDR3 nucleotides: TGTGCCAGCAGCCCGGGACAGGGGGGTTGGGAGACCCAGTACTTC.

This clonotype is judged medium-sized (0.01 to 0.1%). J is TRBJ1-2 and V is TRBV7-8; D possibly corresponds to TRBD1 (6 bases). The CDR3 totals 17 residues. Germline lookup yields CDR1 SGHVS and CDR2 FQNEAQ. The ends were cut back, 4 bases at V and 1 base at J, with 19 bases in the middle. The CDR3 sequence: CASSSWILDSLNYGYTF. DNA of the CDR3: TGTGCCAGCAGCTCCTGGATCTTGGACAGTCTTAACTATGGCTACACCTTC.

This clonotype was seen ten or more times. This chain links TRBV29-1 with TRBJ1-3, with a weak D call TRBD1 (5 bases). V was shortened by 2 bases and J by 4 bases, with 9 bases between the two germline ends. CDR3 size: 13 residues. The V gene's germline CDR1 is SQVTM and CDR2 ANQGSEA. The CDR3 DNA reads TGCAGCGTTGAAAAGGGGTCAGGAAACACCATATATTTT. It codes for CSVEKGSGNTIYF.

This clonotype was recorded many times. The V and J genes are TRBV2 and TRBJ1-1; 7 bases are a match to TRBD1. The CDR3 length is 18 residues. The germline gives CDR1 SNHLY, CDR2 FYNNEI. V dropped 3 bases and J dropped 1; count of bases not matched to a gene: 14. CDR3 in amino acids: CASSDISRTGDTNTEAFF. The CDR3 nucleotides are TGTGCCAGCAGTGATATCAGTAGGACAGGCGATACGAACACTGAAGCTTTCTTT.

A single count supports this clonotype. The CDR3 does not end in the conserved phenylalanine or tryptophan, so this is likely a read error. CDR3 in DNA: TGTGCCAGCAGCTTCGACCCGGGACGGACCTTGGGCTACACCTCC. Its protein is CASSFDPGRTLGYTS. This chain links TRBV5-5 with TRBJ1-2; tentative D call: TRBD1 (5 bases). This CDR3 is built from 15 residues. The V and J ends lost 2 bases and 8 bases respectively, with 19 bases between them. CDR1 is SGHKS, CDR2 YYEKEE, per germline (reference sequence).

This chain joins TRBV15 and TRBJ2-3, with 11 bases fitting TRBD2. Germline CDR1 and CDR2: LNHNV and YYDKDF (reference sequence). The length of the CDR3 is 17 residues. J gave up 6 bases and V 0 bases, and 8 bases lay outside the gene matches. CDR3: CATSRDGASGRRDTQYF. The CDR3 coding sequence is TGTGCCACCAGCAGAGATGGGGCTAGCGGGAGGCGGGATACGCAGTATTTT.

A single count supports this clonotype. The chain recombines TRBV19 with TRBJ1-5; 10 bases are a match to TRBD1. The CDR3 has 16 amino acids. CDR1 is LNHDA and CDR2 is SQIVND in the germline V gene (reference sequence). V dropped 5 bases and J dropped 1; count of bases not matched to a gene: 5. The CDR3 DNA sequence: TGTGCCAGTAGTCGGGACAGGGGAGGCAGCAATCAGCCCCAGCATTTT. As protein: CASSRDRGGSNQPQHF.

On this clonotype: Its ends do not fully match the called genes, so a read error is possible. The rearrangement joins TRBV10-3 to TRBJ1-4, with 9 bases fitting TRBD1. The CDR3 runs 17 residues. CDR1 is ENHRY and CDR2 is SYGVKD in the germline V gene. The CDR3 loop is CAISEDTGGARIEKLVF. CDR3 bases: TGTGCCATCTCCGAGGATACAGGGGGCGCACGTATCGAAAAACTGGTTTTT.